One and the same sample provided the 14 T cell receptor beta chains below, sequenced in a study of T cell repertoires in cytomegalovirus infection. Each CDR3 protein gets one entry after TCRdb re-called the reads with MiXCR. In the table there are roughly 200,000 distinct CDR3 sequences, roughly 15% of which are singletons. Input material: CD8+ T cells from PBMCs. The receptor set was obtained from a human donor in good health (CMV status not recorded). Some clones in this sample may be carry-over from other donors' samples.

The chain links TRBV20-1 to TRBJ1-1; D is uncertain. Between the trimmed V and J ends, which lost 3 bases and 0 bases, there was a span of 5 bases. The germline V gene has CDR1 DFQATT and CDR2 SNEGSKA (reference sequence). The length of the CDR3 is 12 residues. CDR3 coding DNA: TGCAGTGCTAGCGGCTTGAACACTGAAGCTTTCTTT. It specifies CSASGLNTEAFF.

This clonotype has more than one count but fewer than ten. CDR3 protein: CAVRDSPREHQPQHF. CDR3 nucleotide sequence: TGTGCAGTACGGGACAGCCCGAGGGAGCACCAGCCCCAGCATTTT. This chain connects TRBV28 to TRBJ1-5; 7 bases map to TRBD1. The CDR3 extends over 15 amino acids. Germline V lookup: CDR1 MDHEN, CDR2 SYDVKM.

About this clonotype itself: The junction does not match germline at one end; this may be a read error. The genes are TRBV7-6 and TRBJ2-7, with D perhaps assigned TRBD1 or TRBD2 (5 bases each). In germline, CDR1 is SGHVS, CDR2 FNYEAQ. This CDR3 comprises 13 residues. CDR3 amino acids: CASSPGPDNEQNF. The DNA for the CDR3 is TGTGCCAGCAGCCCGGGACCAGACAACGAGCAGAACTTC.

This clonotype turned up a few times. The V gene is TRBV7-2, the J gene TRBJ2-3; D possibly uses TRBD1 or TRBD2 (5 bases each). Germline-derived CDR1 and CDR2 are SGHTA and FQGNSA. The CDR3 has 13 amino acids. V gave up 4 bases and J gave up 6 bases, with 11 bases separating them. Here the CDR3 reads CASSSDRGDTQYF. CDR3 in DNA: TGTGCCAGCAGCTCCGACCGGGGCGATACGCAGTATTTT. Supplemented by reference TRBV7-2 and TRBJ2-3, the full variable domain reads GAGVSQSPSNKVTEKGKDVELRCDPISGHTALYWYRQSLGQGLEFLIYFQGNSAPDKSGLPSDRFSAERTGGSVSTLTIQRTQQEDSAVYLCASSSDRGDTQYFGPGTRLTVL.

The CDR3 here is CASFSAGELFF. The CDR3, as DNA: TGTGCCAGCTTCAGTGCCGGGGAGCTGTTTTTT. This chain connects TRBV6-1 to TRBJ2-2; D gene ambiguous. The CDR3 extends over 11 amino acids. Germline V gene data show CDR1 as MNHNS and CDR2 as SASEGT. Trimming removed 8 bases at V and 6 bases at J, with 7 bases between.

V gene TRBV29-1 combines with J gene TRBJ1-2; 9 bases agree with TRBD1. Germline V CDR1 and CDR2: SQVTM, ANQGSEA. With V trimmed by 6 bases and J by 3 bases, 8 bases remained unmatched. CDR3 length: 14 amino acids. The CDR3 coding sequence is TGCAGCGTGGAGACAGGGGGAGAGGACTATGGCTACACCTTC. It specifies CSVETGGEDYGYTF.

This CDR3 reads CASRPFYGTGETQYF. The CDR3 DNA reads as TGTGCCAGCAGACCCTTTTACGGGACGGGAGAGACCCAGTACTTC. This chain uses TRBV28 with TRBJ2-5; D possibly uses TRBD1 or TRBD2 (5 bases each). The germline V and J ends were trimmed by 6 bases and 4 bases, with 18 bases remaining between them. Germline V gene data show CDR1 as MDHEN and CDR2 as SYDVKM. The CDR3 runs 15 residues.

V is TRBV30 and J is TRBJ2-1; 11 nucleotides line up with TRBD2. Germline lookup yields CDR1 GTSNPN and CDR2 SVGIG (reference sequence). V shed 2 bases, J shed 4 bases, and the junction held 7 bases outside the gene matches. The CDR3 has 16 amino acids. CDR3 region: CAWSSGLADFYNEQFF. The CDR3 nucleotides are TGTGCCTGGAGTTCGGGACTAGCGGACTTTTACAATGAGCAGTTCTTC.

CDR3: CASSFGDGYTF. CDR3 in DNA: TGTGCCAGCAGTTTTGGCGATGGCTACACCTTC. V gene TRBV6-6 combines with J gene TRBJ1-2; the D is unclear. This CDR3 contains 11 residues. Germline-derived CDR1 and CDR2 are MNHNY and SVGAGI (reference sequence). The V end lost 4 bases, the J end lost 6 bases, and 6 bases lay between the germline ends.

This sequence joins TRBV12-3 or TRBV12-4 and TRBJ2-4; no clear D. The CDR3 covers 15 residues. V was cut by 1 base and J by 0 bases, with 7 bases left in between. The DNA of the CDR3 is TGTGCCAGCAGTTTAGAACCGTTAGCCAAAAACATTCAGTACTTC. The encoded protein is CASSLEPLAKNIQYF.

This clonotype was recorded a few times. This chain uses TRBV5-4 with TRBJ2-6; D is undetermined. Trimming took 2 bases from V and 0 from J, leaving 6 bases between them. Looked up from germline, CDR1 is SGHNT and CDR2 is YYREEE (reference sequence). The CDR3 consists of 15 residues. The CDR3 loop reads CASSFLGSGANVLTF. In nucleotides, the CDR3 is TGTGCCAGCAGCTTTTTGGGCTCTGGGGCCAACGTCCTGACTTTC. Using reference TRBV5-4 and TRBJ2-6 for the parts outside the CDR3, the full variable domain is ETGVTQSPTHLIKTRGQQVTLRCSSQSGHNTVSWYQQALGQGPQFIFQYYREEENGRGNFPPRFSGLQFPNYSSELNVNALELDDSALYLCASSFLGSGANVLTFGAGSRLTVL.

This clonotype was counted only a few times. The CDR3 DNA is TGTGCCAGCAGTTACTTGTACCCGGCCGGTGAGCACACTGAAGCTTTCTTT. Translated: CASSYLYPAGEHTEAFF. This chain links TRBV6-5 with TRBJ1-1; D is unresolved. In germline, CDR1 is MNHEY, CDR2 SVGAGI. The ends were cut back, 1 base at V and 3 bases at J, with 18 bases in the middle. The CDR3 consists of 17 residues.

This CDR3 is CSASATSSFSYEQYF. The CDR3 coding sequence is TGCAGTGCTAGCGCGACTAGTTCCTTCTCCTACGAGCAGTACTTC. The chain has TRBV20-1 and TRBJ2-7; possibly TRBD2 for D (6 bases). Trimming took off 3 bases at V and 0 bases at J, with 15 bases between the two ends. Germline V gene lookup returns CDR1 DFQATT and CDR2 SNEGSKA (reference sequence). The CDR3 runs to 15 residues.

V gene TRBV12-3 or TRBV12-4 combines with J gene TRBJ2-7; D may be TRBD2 (7 bases). The length of the CDR3 is 14 residues. Between the trimmed V and J ends, which lost 7 bases and 0 bases, there was a span of 13 bases. CDR3 DNA: TGTGCCAGCACCCTGGGGGGGGCCTCCTACGAGCAGTACTTC. Its protein product is CASTLGGASYEQYF.